This T cell receptor beta chain appears in the sequencing data of a study of cytomegalovirus exposure and HLA in healthy donors. This clone was observed a handful of times. The antigen is not known. Overall study findings and caveats: Association of a missense DCLRE1C variant with TCR beta V- and J-gene trimming was reported in a later analysis. Most TCR beta V segments were productive about 87% or about 30% of the time in an earlier analysis. Most TCRs appeared rarely, but some public TCRs recurred in many donors.

The PCR made use of 60 Vbeta and 13 Jbeta primers. Sequencing used immunoSEQ multiplex PCR; TCRdb keeps in-frame clones, though not all of them. The profile covers approximately 170,000 clones, with around 85% appearing a single time and 1% to 1.5% taken by the ten largest. This sequence was found in a man in his forties or fifties in good health and CMV-seropositive. Sequencing was carried out using PBMCs.

CDR3 in amino acids: CAISGSSAYEQYF. The CDR3 bases are TGTGCCATCAGTGGGTCTTCAGCCTACGAGCAGTACTTC. The chain carries TRBV10-3 and TRBJ2-7; no reliable D call. The CDR3 consists of 13 residues. Trimming pared 4 bases from V and 2 bases from J, leaving 9 bases between. Germline V gives CDR1 ENHRY, CDR2 SYGVKD.